Shown below are 30 T cell receptor beta chains from a single sample sequenced in a study of T cell repertoires in cytomegalovirus infection. TCRdb re-derived calls from the reads in MiXCR, one entry per CDR3 protein. The sample contains around 310,000 distinct CDR3 sequences, about a sixth of which appear only once. Sample: PBMCs. The origin of the receptors is a human donor in good health (CMV status not recorded). Some clones in this sample may be carry-over from other donors' samples.

V gene TRBV6-2 or TRBV6-3 combines with J gene TRBJ2-1; 12 bases agree with TRBD2. The V gene's germline CDR1 is MNHEY and CDR2 SVGEGT. Germline trimming cut 5 bases from V and 2 bases from J; bases unmatched to any gene: 10. The CDR3 consists of 18 residues. The CDR3 reads CASSDPLAGGLTYNEQFF. The CDR3 bases are TGTGCCAGCAGTGACCCACTAGCGGGGGGCCTTACCTACAATGAGCAGTTCTTC.

Only a few counts were recorded for this clonotype. This chain links TRBV10-3 with TRBJ1-2, with 7 nucleotides matching TRBD1. CDR1 and CDR2 from the germline V gene are ENHRY and SYGVKD. The CDR3 is 12 residues long. V shed 3 bases and J 8 bases; nucleotides not matched to a gene: 3. The CDR3 DNA follows: TGTGCCATCAGTGAAGAGGGGGCCGGCTACACCTTC. This gives the protein CAISEEGAGYTF.

This clonotype was observed a handful of times. The rearrangement links TRBV28 to TRBJ1-1; 8 bases align to TRBD1. Germline V gene data show CDR1 as MDHEN and CDR2 as SYDVKM. V lost 6 bases, J lost 1 base, and 7 bases stayed unmatched. This CDR3 region has 15 residues. The CDR3 region has the DNA TGTGCCAGCAGGCCCCCCGGACAGGGGAACACTGAAGCTTTCTTT. It translates to CASRPPGQGNTEAFF.

This clonotype has more than one count but fewer than ten. The CDR3 nucleotides read TGCGCCAGCAGCTTGGGGCTAGCGGGGGTTTACACAGATACGCAGTATTTT. Its translation is CASSLGLAGVYTDTQYF. This chain uses TRBV5-1 with TRBJ2-3, with TRBD2 matching 10 bases. J was trimmed by 2 bases and V by 0 bases; bases with no gene match: 6. This CDR3 contains 17 residues. Germline CDR1 SGHRS, CDR2 YFSETQ.

CDR3 DNA sequence: TGCAGTGCTAGTTCTGGTAATTCACCCCTCCACTTT. This sequence encodes CSASSGNSPLHF. The J gene is TRBJ1-6, the V gene TRBV20-1; unclear D gene. Trimming stripped 3 bases from V and 6 bases from J, with 6 bases between. Germline V lookup: CDR1 DFQATT, CDR2 SNEGSKA (reference sequence). The CDR3 is made up of 12 amino acids.

The rearrangement uses TRBV6-2 or TRBV6-3 and TRBJ2-4, with D perhaps being TRBD1 or TRBD2 (6 bases each). Germline CDR1 and CDR2: MNHEY and SVGEGT. This CDR3 has 18 amino acids. The V and J ends lost 2 bases and 0 bases respectively, with 17 bases between them. The CDR3 DNA is TGTGCCAGCAGTTACGGATTTTGGGGGGCCGGAGCCAAAAACATTCAGTACTTC. It translates to CASSYGFWGAGAKNIQYF.

The genes are TRBV28 and TRBJ1-4, with D possibly being TRBD1 (5 bases). Germline V gene sequence: CDR1 MDHEN, CDR2 SYDVKM. Between the trimmed V and J ends, which lost 11 bases and 8 bases, there was a span of 21 bases. The CDR3 spans 14 residues. The chain's CDR3 is CASAPHGGGEKLFF. The CDR3 DNA follows: TGTGCCTCCGCCCCCCATGGGGGTGGGGAAAAACTGTTTTTT.

The chain links TRBV15 to TRBJ1-1; D not resolved. Germline V CDR1 and CDR2: LNHNV, YYDKDF (reference sequence). The CDR3 extends over 13 amino acids. Trimming cost V 11 bases and J 0 bases, with 13 bases left between them. Written as DNA, the CDR3 is TGTGCCTCGGCCCCGCAGGTGAACACTGAAGCTTTCTTT. Amino acid sequence: CASAPQVNTEAFF.

This sequence joins TRBV14 and TRBJ2-7, with D possibly TRBD2 on 6 matching bases. The CDR3 spans 19 residues. Trimming pared 4 bases from V and 2 bases from J, leaving 27 bases between. From germline, CDR1 is SGHDN and CDR2 FVKESK. CDR3 loop: CASSPSPQGRDLLTYEQYF. As DNA, the CDR3 is TGTGCCAGCAGCCCTTCTCCGCAAGGGCGGGACCTGTTAACCTACGAGCAGTACTTC.

At least ten counts were recorded for this clonotype. The V call is TRBV7-2, the J call TRBJ2-2; perhaps D is TRBD1 or TRBD2 (5 bases each). Germline assignment: CDR1 SGHTA and CDR2 FQGNSA. The V and J ends lost 3 bases and 4 bases respectively, with 9 bases between them. There are 14 residues in the CDR3. Here the CDR3 reads CASSLMGVTGELFF. The CDR3 DNA is TGTGCCAGCAGCTTGATGGGGGTCACCGGGGAGCTGTTTTTT. The whole variable domain, filled in from reference TRBV7-2 and TRBJ2-2, reads GAGVSQSPSNKVTEKGKDVELRCDPISGHTALYWYRQSLGQGLEFLIYFQGNSAPDKSGLPSDRFSAERTGGSVSTLTIQRTQQEDSAVYLCASSLMGVTGELFFGEGSRLTVL.

This clonotype was detected many times. The chain is built from TRBV7-2 and TRBJ1-5; no reliable D call. CDR1 and CDR2 (germline): SGHTA, FQGNSA. The length of the CDR3 is 16 residues. The germline V and J ends were trimmed by 2 bases and 3 bases, with 14 bases remaining between them. The CDR3 DNA is TGTGCCAGCAGCTTAATGCAGACCCAGCCCAATCAGCCCCAGCATTTT. This encodes CASSLMQTQPNQPQHF.

The chain is built from TRBV7-2 and TRBJ2-2; a possible D gene is TRBD2 (6 bases). This CDR3 region has 16 residues. Germline CDR1 reads SGHTA; CDR2 reads FQGNSA. Trimming left V 2 bases short and J 1 base short, with 11 bases between. The CDR3 coding sequence is TGTGCCAGCAGCTTATACGGAGCGGGGAACACCGGGGAGCTGTTTTTT. Translating it yields CASSLYGAGNTGELFF.

The sample holds many counts of this clonotype. J is TRBJ1-2 and V is TRBV4-2; D perhaps matches TRBD1 (5 bases). The germline V and J ends were trimmed by 4 bases and 4 bases, with 22 bases remaining between them. Germline loops: CDR1 LGHNA, CDR2 YNFKEQ. The CDR3 extends over 17 amino acids. The CDR3 region is CASSPNSRDARPYGYTF. The CDR3, as DNA: TGTGCCAGCAGCCCGAACAGTAGGGACGCGCGGCCCTATGGCTACACCTTC.

In its sample, this clonotype was seen a few times. The rearrangement uses TRBV2 and TRBJ2-2, with D unresolved. CDR1 SNHLY and CDR2 FYNNEI come from the germline V gene. The CDR3 runs to 12 residues. With 9 bases removed from V and 2 bases from J, the gap between germline ends came to 7 bases. The CDR3 region is CASNENTGELFF. The CDR3, as DNA: TGTGCCAGTAACGAAAACACCGGGGAGCTGTTTTTT.

In its sample, this clonotype was seen many times. The chain carries TRBV28 and TRBJ2-3; weak D call: TRBD2 (6 bases). The V gene lost 8 bases and the J gene lost 3 bases, with 9 bases spanning the gap. The CDR3 consists of 12 residues. Germline V gives CDR1 MDHEN, CDR2 SYDVKM. CDR3 DNA sequence: TGTGCCAGCGCAAGCGGGACAGATACGCAGTATTTT. Translation gives CASASGTDTQYF.

The chain links TRBV5-8 to TRBJ1-1; D is perhaps TRBD1 (6 bases). Germline values: CDR1 SGHTS, CDR2 YDEGEE. Trimming removed 2 bases from V and 3 bases from J, with 14 bases in between. The CDR3 consists of 15 residues. CDR3 in DNA: TGTGCCAGCAGCTTTACCCGAGGGGGGGACACTGAAGCTTTCTTT. Encoded protein: CASSFTRGGDTEAFF.

In this sample, this clonotype turned up many times. The V gene is TRBV7-2, the J gene TRBJ2-3; 7 bases are a match to TRBD2. Germline lookup yields CDR1 SGHTA and CDR2 FQGNSA. This CDR3 has 14 amino acids. With V trimmed by 5 bases and J by 6 bases, 8 bases remained unmatched. CDR3 region: CASSPRLASDTQYF. In DNA form, the CDR3 reads TGTGCCAGCAGCCCCAGACTAGCTTCCGATACGCAGTATTTT. The full variable domain, in which reference TRBV7-2 and TRBJ2-3 provide the parts outside the CDR3, is GAGVSQSPSNKVTEKGKDVELRCDPISGHTALYWYRQSLGQGLEFLIYFQGNSAPDKSGLPSDRFSAERTGGSVSTLTIQRTQQEDSAVYLCASSPRLASDTQYFGPGTRLTVL.

The chain couples TRBV6-5 to TRBJ2-5; D perhaps matches TRBD1 (6 bases). Germline CDR1 reads MNHEY; CDR2 reads SVGAGI. V was clipped by 5 bases and J by 2 bases, with 18 bases between them. This CDR3 region has 16 residues. CDR3 in DNA: TGTGCCAGCAGTCCCCTGGGACAACTCTTACAAGAGACCCAGTACTTC. Its protein is CASSPLGQLLQETQYF.

This clonotype was detected many times. The V and J genes are TRBV4-1 and TRBJ1-1; 10 bases map to TRBD1. Germline trimming cut 1 base from V and 7 bases from J; bases unmatched to any gene: 3. The CDR3 is made up of 14 amino acids. Germline CDR1 and CDR2: MGHRA and YSYEKL. The CDR3 nucleotides read TGCGCCAGCAGCCAAGGACAGGGGGCGGTTGAAGCTTTCTTT. This codes for CASSQGQGAVEAFF.

The chain carries TRBV29-1 and TRBJ2-1; 10 bases line up with TRBD2. This CDR3 comprises 16 residues. The V and J ends lost 3 bases and 3 bases, in that order; junction bases with no gene match: 8. CDR1 is SQVTM, CDR2 ANQGSEA, per germline. CDR3 DNA sequence: TGCAGCGTTGAGGACCTTAGCGGGGGGATCTACAATGAGCAGTTCTTC. It codes for CSVEDLSGGIYNEQFF.

Only a few counts were recorded for this clonotype. The genes are TRBV11-1 and TRBJ2-7; no reliable D call. The CDR3 loop spans 15 amino acids. From germline, CDR1 is SGHAT and CDR2 FQDESV (reference sequence). Trimming shortened V by 0 bases and J by 2 bases, and 11 bases separated the two germline ends. CDR3 DNA sequence: TGTGCCAGCAGCTTAGCGCTGGGGTCAGCCTACGAGCAGTACTTC. Translation gives CASSLALGSAYEQYF. The complete variable domain, with remaining parts taken from reference TRBV11-1 and TRBJ2-7, reads EAEVAQSPRYKITEKSQAVAFWCDPISGHATLYWYRQILGQGPELLVQFQDESVVDDSQLPKDRFSAERLKGVDSTLKIQPAELGDSAMYLCASSLALGSAYEQYFGPGTRLTVT.

V and J are TRBV7-2 and TRBJ2-5, with 8 bases that match TRBD1. The CDR3 runs 15 residues. V shed 4 bases, J shed 1 base, and the junction held 5 bases outside the gene matches. Germline V CDR1 and CDR2: SGHTA, FQGNSA. The CDR3 DNA sequence: TGTGCCAGCAGCTGGACCGGACAGGGCCAAGAGACCCAGTACTTC. This encodes CASSWTGQGQETQYF.

V usage is TRBV7-2 and J usage is TRBJ2-5, with D hard to call. With 3 bases removed from V and 2 bases from J, the gap between germline ends came to 10 bases. The germline CDR1 and CDR2 sequences are SGHTA and FQGNSA. The CDR3 is 14 residues long. CDR3 bases: TGTGCCAGCAGCTTTCAAACAGAACAAGAGACCCAGTACTTC. It yields the protein CASSFQTEQETQYF.

This clonotype occurred many times. The V gene is TRBV28, the J gene TRBJ2-7, with TRBD2 matching over 8 bases. The CDR3 spans 14 residues. J was trimmed by 2 bases and V by 3 bases; bases with no gene match: 3. CDR1 and CDR2 (germline): MDHEN, SYDVKM. The CDR3 nucleotides read TGTGCCAGCAGTTTGTGGCGGGGGGCCTACGAGCAGTACTTC. Its translation: CASSLWRGAYEQYF. The variable domain in full, completed from reference TRBV28 and TRBJ2-7, reads DVKVTQSSRYLVKRTGEKVFLECVQDMDHENMFWYRQDPGLGLRLIYFSYDVKMKEKGDIPEGYSVSREKKERFSLILESASTNQTSMYLCASSLWRGAYEQYFGPGTRLTVT.

This clonotype was seen a few times. The chain employs TRBV28 and TRBJ2-7; 9 bases are shared with TRBD1. This CDR3 is built from 18 residues. Germline loops: CDR1 MDHEN, CDR2 SYDVKM. Trimming at V came to 6 bases and at J to 5 bases, leaving 20 bases not matched to a gene. CDR3 loop: CASSSSGQGNFIVHEQYF. The CDR3 DNA reads as TGTGCCAGCAGCTCTTCGGGACAGGGAAATTTCATCGTCCACGAGCAGTACTTC.

This clonotype was detected many times. The chain has TRBV7-9 and TRBJ2-5; possibly TRBD2 for D (5 bases). Trimming left V 1 base short and J 0 bases short, with 15 bases between. The CDR3 extends over 17 amino acids. Germline CDR1 reads SEHNR; CDR2 reads FQNEAQ (reference sequence). CDR3 amino acids: CASSLERAERYQETQYF. In nucleotides, the CDR3 is TGTGCCAGCAGCTTAGAGAGGGCAGAGAGATACCAAGAGACCCAGTACTTC.

The chain carries TRBV6-2 or TRBV6-3 and TRBJ2-7, with D possibly being TRBD1 (6 bases). CDR1 MNHEY and CDR2 SVGEGT come from the germline V gene. Trimming removed 2 bases from V and 2 bases from J, with 10 bases in between. The CDR3 runs to 14 residues. CDR3 nucleotides: TGTGCCAGCAGTTACCGTACAGGGACCTACGAGCAGTACTTC. Translation: CASSYRTGTYEQYF.

This clonotype was found a few times. This chain links TRBV19 with TRBJ2-2, with D tentatively TRBD2 (5 bases). This CDR3 contains 15 residues. Trimming pared 10 bases from V and 6 bases from J, leaving 21 bases between. The germline V gene encodes CDR1 LNHDA and CDR2 SQIVND (reference sequence). The CDR3 nucleotides are TGTGCCACCAACAACCCACGGGATGGGGCCGGGGAGCTGTTTTTT. It translates to CATNNPRDGAGELFF.

This chain connects TRBV2 to TRBJ1-4; unclear D gene. The V and J ends lost 4 bases and 2 bases respectively, with 20 bases between them. The CDR3 spans 18 residues. CDR1 SNHLY and CDR2 FYNNEI come from the germline V gene. CDR3 sequence (DNA): TGTGCCAGCAGTGGAGGAAATATCGGGGAAGTCACTAATGAAAAACTGTTTTTT. It is translated as CASSGGNIGEVTNEKLFF. The full variable domain, its missing parts supplied by reference TRBV2 and TRBJ1-4, is EPEVTQTPSHQVTQMGQEVILRCVPISNHLYFYWYRQILGQKVEFLVSFYNNEISEKSEIFDDQFSVERPDGSNFTLKIRSTKLEDSAMYFCASSGGNIGEVTNEKLFFGSGTQLSVL.

J is TRBJ1-6 and V is TRBV19; 9 nucleotides align to TRBD1. Germline-derived CDR1 and CDR2 are LNHDA and SQIVND (reference sequence). Trimming cost V 6 bases and J 6 bases; bases outside gene matches: 3. CDR3 length: 14 amino acids. CDR3 residues: CASRVDRGNSPLHF. The CDR3 bases are TGTGCCAGTAGGGTGGACAGGGGTAATTCACCCCTCCACTTT.